These T cell receptor beta chains were read from a single sample in a study of spatial heterogeneity in lung cancer. MiXCR was run by TCRdb on the 5' RACE reads, yielding one entry per CDR3 protein. The profile shows fewer than 45,000 distinct CDR3 sequences, less than 9% of them singletons. The sample here was PBMCs, taken at surgery. All receptors come from a female donor with early-stage non-small cell lung cancer. The CDR3 runs from the conserved cysteine through the conserved F or W. Each record gives: V gene, J gene, clone size, D gene, CDR3 protein, CDR3 DNA. A D gene is named only where the DNA matches it firmly. Only part of the rows carry a size: once, few, many, or a class if the clone is expanded.

TRBV28	TRBJ1-2	many	TRBD1	CASRTLRQGLGYTF	TGTGCCAGCAGAACCCTCCGACAGGGTCTTGGCTACACCTTC
TRBV5-1	TRBJ1-1	many	NA	CASSLTGENTEAFF	TGCGCCAGCAGCCTTACAGGCGAGAACACTGAAGCTTTCTTT
TRBV19	TRBJ2-1	many	TRBD1	CASMAGTGEEQFF	TGTGCCAGTATGGCCGGGACAGGGGAAGAGCAGTTCTTC
TRBV11-2	TRBJ2-2	many	NA	CASSPMRGGQGFAGELFF	TGTGCCAGCAGCCCGATGCGGGGGGGACAGGGCTTCGCCGGGGAGCTGTTTTTT
TRBV5-1	TRBJ2-7	NA	NA	CASSLNPAFSYEQYF	TGCGCCAGCAGCTTGAATCCAGCTTTCTCCTACGAGCAGTACTTC
TRBV20-1	TRBJ1-2	many	TRBD1	CSARPGTVGYTF	TGCAGTGCTCGGCCAGGGACAGTCGGCTACACCTTC
TRBV24-1	TRBJ2-3	many	TRBD2	CATSDPSGSTDTQYF	TGTGCCACCAGTGATCCTAGCGGGAGTACAGATACGCAGTATTTT
TRBV5-1	TRBJ2-4	many	NA	CASSLDGASNIQYF	TGCGCCAGCAGCTTGGACGGGGCTAGCAACATTCAGTACTTC
TRBV10-3	TRBJ2-3	many	NA	CAISETAAASDTQYF	TGTGCCATCAGTGAGACAGCCGCCGCCTCGGATACGCAGTATTTT
TRBV6-4	TRBJ2-1	many	TRBD1	CASSDGQGKGSEQFF	TGTGCCAGCAGTGACGGACAGGGGAAGGGGAGTGAGCAGTTCTTC
TRBV20-1	TRBJ2-2	few	NA	CSARAGSSAGELFF	TGCAGTGCTAGAGCGGGATCGTCGGCCGGGGAGCTGTTTTTT
TRBV3-1	TRBJ2-5	many	NA	CASSRETQYF	TGTGCCAGCAGCCGGGAGACCCAGTACTTC
TRBV5-1	TRBJ2-7	many	NA	CASSLVPTASYEQYF	TGCGCCAGCAGCTTGGTACCGACGGCCTCCTACGAGCAGTACTTC
TRBV9	TRBJ2-5	NA	TRBD2	CASSVVASGGAQETQYF	TGTGCCAGCAGCGTAGTGGCTAGCGGGGGAGCTCAAGAGACCCAGTACTTC
TRBV7-2	TRBJ2-3	many	NA	CASSLALASDTQYF	TGTGCCAGCAGCTTAGCACTAGCCTCAGATACGCAGTATTTT
TRBV2	TRBJ2-7	few	NA	CASMRLAGGSEQYF	TGTGCCAGCATGAGGCTAGCCGGAGGTAGTGAGCAGTACTTC
TRBV28	TRBJ2-3	few	TRBD1	CASSFLTGIDTQYF	TGTGCCAGCAGTTTCTTGACAGGGATAGATACGCAGTATTTT
TRBV20-1	TRBJ2-7	NA	TRBD1	CSAKGDRVLEQYF	TGCAGTGCTAAGGGGGACAGGGTCCTCGAGCAGTACTTC
TRBV4-1	TRBJ2-3	many	NA	CASSQDSERSQYF	TGCGCCAGCAGCCAAGATTCAGAGAGATCGCAGTATTTT
TRBV20-1	TRBJ1-4	few	NA	CSAPVAGSREKLFF	TGCAGTGCTCCCGTGGCAGGGAGTAGGGAAAAACTGTTTTTT
TRBV12-3/TRBV12-4	TRBJ2-2	many	NA	CASSPGHSNTGELFF	TGTGCCAGCAGCCCAGGGCACTCGAACACCGGGGAGCTGTTTTTT
TRBV11-3	TRBJ2-1	few	TRBD1	CASSSLGQADNEQFF	TGTGCCAGCAGCTCACTAGGACAGGCTGACAATGAGCAGTTCTTC
TRBV28	TRBJ2-4	many	NA	CASSSIYFGKNIQYF	TGTGCCAGCAGTTCAATCTATTTCGGCAAAAACATTCAGTACTTC
TRBV28	TRBJ2-3	NA	TRBD1	CASSLAGQGADTQYF	TGTGCCAGCAGTTTGGCGGGACAGGGGGCAGATACGCAGTATTTT
TRBV5-1	TRBJ2-5	few	TRBD2	CASSSHPASGSKTQETQYF	TGCGCCAGCAGCTCCCATCCGGCTAGCGGGAGTAAAACACAAGAGACCCAGTACTTC
TRBV2	TRBJ1-5	once	NA	CASTRFWDQPQHF	TGTGCCAGCACCAGATTCTGGGATCAGCCCCAGCATTTT
TRBV7-6	TRBJ2-7	many	NA	CASSRDGTYEQYF	TGTGCCAGCAGCCGCGACGGCACCTACGAGCAGTACTTC
TRBV18	TRBJ1-6	few	TRBD1	CASSREGQLKGINSPLHF	TGTGCCAGCTCACGCGAGGGACAGCTAAAGGGAATTAATTCACCCCTCCACTTT
TRBV20-1	TRBJ2-7	many	TRBD2	CSASSLLAFEQYF	TGCAGTGCTAGTAGCTTACTAGCGTTCGAGCAGTACTTC
TRBV20-1	TRBJ2-7	many	TRBD2	CSARVSPGLARVSYEQYF	TGCAGTGCTAGAGTTTCCCCGGGACTAGCGAGAGTCTCCTACGAGCAGTACTTC
TRBV4-3	TRBJ2-2	NA	TRBD2	CASRPRLAGYTGELFF	TGCGCCAGCCGCCCTCGACTAGCGGGGTACACCGGGGAGCTGTTTTTT
TRBV11-2	TRBJ2-2	many	TRBD2	CASSSAGGGTGELFF	TGTGCCAGCAGCTCGGCGGGCGGGGGCACCGGGGAGCTGTTTTTT
TRBV5-1	TRBJ1-1	NA	NA	CASSLAGIEAFF	TGCGCCAGCAGCTTGGCGGGAATTGAAGCTTTCTTT
TRBV28	TRBJ1-4	few	NA	CASRVAGVTNEKLFF	TGTGCCAGCAGGGTCGCAGGGGTGACTAATGAAAAACTGTTTTTT
TRBV2	TRBJ1-1	NA	NA	CASSGSTGRTEAFF	TGTGCCAGCAGTGGATCGACCGGGCGGACTGAAGCTTTCTTT
TRBV6-6	TRBJ1-1	NA	NA	CASKNRVGTEAFF	TGTGCCAGCAAAAACAGGGTTGGCACTGAAGCTTTCTTT
TRBV20-1	TRBJ1-2	NA	NA	CSATNSRGSSNGYTF	TGCAGTGCTACTAACTCCAGGGGAAGCAGCAATGGCTACACCTTC
TRBV10-2	TRBJ2-1	medium-sized	NA	CASRGTDYNEQFF	TGCGCCAGCAGGGGGACGGATTACAATGAGCAGTTCTTC
TRBV7-8	TRBJ2-3	few	NA	CASSLDPSTDTQYF	TGTGCCAGCAGCTTAGACCCGAGCACAGATACGCAGTATTTT
TRBV20-1	TRBJ2-7	NA	TRBD2	CSVTGTSGRGDEQYF	TGCAGTGTAACCGGGACTAGCGGGAGAGGCGACGAGCAGTACTTC
TRBV6-5	TRBJ1-1	many	NA	CASSYSVQGGTEAFF	TGTGCCAGCAGTTACTCGGTCCAGGGAGGCACTGAAGCTTTCTTT
TRBV20-1	TRBJ2-7	NA	NA	CSARDRVGVREQYF	TGCAGTGCTAGAGATCGGGTGGGAGTGAGGGAGCAGTACTTC
TRBV30	TRBJ1-6	few	NA	CAWTRRENSPLHF	TGTGCCTGGACTCGCAGGGAAAATTCACCCCTCCACTTT
TRBV20-1	TRBJ1-1	many	NA	CSANPRFTEAFF	TGCAGTGCTAACCCGCGGTTCACTGAAGCTTTCTTT
TRBV11-2	TRBJ2-5	NA	TRBD2	CASSPQLAGGQKTQYF	TGTGCCAGCAGTCCGCAGCTGGCGGGAGGGCAGAAGACCCAGTACTTC
TRBV24-1	TRBJ1-5	NA	NA	CATRTEVNSNQPQHF	TGTGCCACCAGGACCGAGGTTAATAGCAATCAGCCCCAGCATTTT
TRBV20-1	TRBJ2-3	NA	TRBD2	CSGGLAGDGDTQYF	TGCAGTGGGGGACTAGCGGGAGACGGAGATACGCAGTATTTT
TRBV10-2	TRBJ1-6	many	NA	CASSELRPENSPLHF	TGCGCCAGCAGTGAGTTACGGCCCGAGAATTCACCCCTCCACTTT
TRBV14	TRBJ1-2	many	NA	CASSEQNYGYTF	TGTGCCAGCAGTGAACAGAACTATGGCTACACCTTC